Sequencing of this T cell receptor beta chain was carried out in a study of T-cell reconstitution after alpha-beta-depleted transplantation in children. This CDR3 has 16 amino acids. Germline trimming cut 3 bases from V and 5 bases from J; bases unmatched to any gene: 5. This clonotype was counted a few times. Researchers prepared the TCRbeta library using unique molecular identifiers, the study reports. TCRdb re-called the PCR reads through MiXCR, storing one row per CDR3 protein. The sample lists just over 950,000 distinct CDR3 sequences; about 26% were seen once. The rearrangement joins TRBV12-3 or TRBV12-4 to TRBJ2-3, with 13 bases that match TRBD2. The clonotype comes from a boy less than two years old who had a stem cell transplant for SCID, so the T cells may come from the graft donor. The source was PBMCs, mostly from graft donor cells, collected 360 days after TCRalphabeta/CD19-depleted stem cell transplant. The CDR3, as DNA: TGTGCCAGCAGTTTGGGACTAGCGGGGCCGGGAGATACGCAGTATTTT. It translates to CASSLGLAGPGDTQYF.